Shown below are 11 T cell receptor beta chains from a single sample sequenced in a study of patients and donors after allogeneic stem cell transplantation. A single record per CDR3 protein comes from TCRdb applying MiXCR to the RT-PCR reads. Among about a million distinct CDR3 sequences listed, approximately 19% were seen once. The sequenced material came from blood, either unsorted or a sorted T cell fraction (not recorded which). The receptors stem from a human donor who was either an allogeneic HSCT recipient or a stem cell or donor lymphocyte infusion donor (not recorded which). It is not recorded whose cells these are; they may come from a transplant donor.

This clonotype occurred a few times. The chain carries TRBV6-5 and TRBJ2-7; weak D call: TRBD2 (5 bases). The CDR3 length is 15 residues. V lost 0 bases and J lost 2, with 11 bases in between. Germline V gene lookup returns CDR1 MNHEY and CDR2 SVGAGI. CDR3 coding DNA: TGTGCCAGCAGTTACTCGCCGGGGTTAGCCTACGAGCAGTACTTC. Protein product: CASSYSPGLAYEQYF.

This clonotype was observed many times. V and J are TRBV12-3 or TRBV12-4 and TRBJ1-2; D is unresolved. The CDR3 sequence is 12 residues long. Trimming cost V 2 bases and J 4 bases, with 5 bases left between them. CDR3: CASSLNSYGYTF. The CDR3 bases are TGTGCCAGCAGTTTAAACAGCTATGGCTACACCTTC.

This clonotype has ten or more counts. The chain joins TRBV12-3 or TRBV12-4 to TRBJ2-1; 8 bases match TRBD2. The CDR3 contains 15 residues. The ends lost 5 bases at V and 7 bases at J; junction bases unmatched: 10. Here the CDR3 reads CASSRSAGVVNEQFF. CDR3 DNA: TGTGCCAGCAGTAGATCAGCGGGAGTTGTTAATGAGCAGTTCTTC.

The genes are TRBV5-1 and TRBJ2-1; TRBD2 matches at 10 bases. CDR1 and CDR2 from the germline V gene are SGHRS and YFSETQ. Trimming removed 1 base from V and 4 bases from J; junction bases left unmatched: 5. The CDR3 has 16 amino acids. CDR3: CASSLSSGGNYNEQFF. Written as DNA, the CDR3 is TGCGCCAGCAGCTTGAGTAGCGGGGGGAATTACAATGAGCAGTTCTTC.

This clonotype was seen ten or more times. The rearrangement links TRBV20-1 to TRBJ2-7, with 7 bases matching TRBD1. The ends lost 0 bases at V and 7 bases at J; junction bases unmatched: 9. The length of the CDR3 is 14 residues. The germline CDR1 and CDR2 sequences are DFQATT and SNEGSKA (reference sequence). The CDR3 reads CSARDPGQRGEQYF. The CDR3 DNA follows: TGCAGTGCTAGAGATCCGGGACAGAGAGGGGAGCAGTACTTC.

This chain links TRBV6-5 with TRBJ1-6, with a possible D match to TRBD1 (5 bases). Trimming removed 0 bases from V and 10 bases from J, with 16 bases in between. The CDR3 contains 16 residues. The germline V gene encodes CDR1 MNHEY and CDR2 SVGAGI. Written as DNA, the CDR3 is TGTGCCAGCAGTTACTCCAGGTTAGGGGATGACTCACCCCTCCACTTT. It translates to CASSYSRLGDDSPLHF.

This clonotype turned up a few times. The chain is built from TRBV5-5 and TRBJ2-3, with 11 bases matching TRBD2. CDR1 and CDR2 (germline): SGHKS, YYEKEE (reference sequence). The CDR3 has 17 amino acids. J gave up 0 bases and V 4 bases, and 7 bases lay outside the gene matches. In DNA, the CDR3 is TGTGCCAGCAGCCTAGCGGGGGGTCACCCTAGCACAGATACGCAGTATTTT. It yields the protein CASSLAGGHPSTDTQYF.

This clonotype was seen a few times. This rearrangement joins TRBV20-1 to TRBJ2-2, with D tentatively TRBD2 (6 bases). CDR3 length: 15 residues. Germline values: CDR1 DFQATT, CDR2 SNEGSKA (reference sequence). V was pared by 0 bases and J by 5 bases, with 13 bases between. The CDR3 here is CSARDRGLSTGELFF. In nucleotides, the CDR3 is TGCAGTGCTAGAGATAGGGGACTCAGTACCGGGGAGCTGTTTTTT.

The rearrangement uses TRBV4-1 and TRBJ1-4, with D unclear. Trimming shortened V by 1 base and J by 8 bases, and 5 bases separated the two germline ends. This CDR3 contains 12 residues. Germline values: CDR1 MGHRA, CDR2 YSYEKL. CDR3 sequence reads: CASSQGAEKLFF. CDR3 bases: TGCGCCAGCAGCCAAGGTGCGGAAAAACTGTTTTTT.

This clonotype was counted at least ten times. This chain joins TRBV4-2 and TRBJ2-5; maybe TRBD2 (5 bases). The length of the CDR3 is 15 residues. The germline gives CDR1 LGHNA, CDR2 YNFKEQ. Trimming removed 0 bases from V and 5 bases from J, with 13 bases in between. CDR3 loop: CASSQDGRGQETQYF. For the CDR3, the DNA is TGTGCCAGCAGCCAAGATGGTAGAGGGCAGGAGACCCAGTACTTC.

This clonotype turned up a few times. The V and J genes are TRBV6-1 and TRBJ1-2, with D possibly matching TRBD1 (6 bases). Deletions cut 6 bases from V and 7 bases from J, with 21 bases between. The germline gives CDR1 MNHNS, CDR2 SASEGT. This CDR3 has 15 amino acids. CDR3 amino acids: CASRLQGPFTSGYTF. The CDR3 DNA is TGTGCCAGCAGGCTACAGGGACCATTTACCTCTGGCTACACCTTC.